Presented here are 27 T cell receptor beta chains from one specimen sequenced in a study of blood T cell repertoires in COVID-19. The data were produced by immunoSEQ multiplex PCR, yet TCRdb's version contains in-frame clones alone and is incomplete. The table has some 250,000 clones, about nine tenths seen once. The sample consisted of PBMCs or T cells enriched from blood (not recorded which). Every receptor here comes from a man between 18 and 35 years old who had recovered from COVID-19.

The chain joins TRBV5-6 to TRBJ2-1, with 7 bases aligning to TRBD2. The germline CDR1 and CDR2 sequences are SGHDT and YYEEEE. The V and J ends lost 2 bases and 7 bases, in that order; junction bases with no gene match: 6. The CDR3 sequence is 14 residues long. The DNA of the CDR3 is TGTGCCAGCAGCTTAGGACTAGTAGGTAATGAGCAGTTCTTC. Amino acids: CASSLGLVGNEQFF.

This clone was recorded only once. V gene TRBV5-1 combines with J gene TRBJ1-6; TRBD1 matches 9 bases. This CDR3 is built from 18 residues. CDR1 SGHRS and CDR2 YFSETQ come from the germline V gene. The V segment lost 0 bases and the J segment 10 bases; nucleotides outside the gene matches: 14. The CDR3 spells CASSLVGTGSDGSSPLHF. The CDR3 nucleotides read TGCGCCAGCAGCTTGGTAGGGACAGGGTCGGATGGAAGCTCACCCCTCCACTTT.

This rearrangement joins TRBV19 to TRBJ2-3; D call uncertain. The germline V and J ends were trimmed by 6 bases and 4 bases, with 8 bases remaining between them. The CDR3 is 12 amino acids. CDR1 is LNHDA, CDR2 SQIVND, per germline (reference sequence). In DNA form, the CDR3 reads TGTGCCAGTAGCCTTGGGCCAGATACGCAGTATTTT. Translating gives CASSLGPDTQYF.

The chain links TRBV6-5 to TRBJ1-1, with TRBD1 identical over 7 bases. CDR1 MNHEY and CDR2 SVGAGI come from the germline V gene. The length of the CDR3 is 11 residues. V was pared by 5 bases and J by 7 bases, with 1 base of the junction left unmatched. CDR3 nucleotide sequence: TGTGCCAGCAGTCGGGACAGTGAAGCTTTCTTT. This translates into CASSRDSEAFF.

V gene TRBV18 combines with J gene TRBJ2-3; the D gene is possibly TRBD1 (5 bases). Germline CDR1 and CDR2: KGHSH and LQKENI. The CDR3 totals 14 residues. Trimming left V 2 bases short and J 6 bases short, with 12 bases between. CDR3: CASSPWQGRDTQYF. CDR3 nucleotides: TGTGCCAGCTCACCATGGCAGGGAAGGGATACGCAGTATTTT. Full variable domain (remainder filled in from reference TRBV18 and TRBJ2-3): NAGVMQNPRHLVRRRGQEARLRCSPMKGHSHVYWYRQLPEEGLKFMVYLQKENIIDESGMPKERFSAEFPKEGPSILRIQQVVRGDSAAYFCASSPWQGRDTQYFGPGTRLTVL.

The rearrangement links TRBV5-5 to TRBJ2-5, with 8 positions matching TRBD2. V was clipped by 0 bases and J by 2 bases; unmatched bases: 3. CDR1 and CDR2 from the germline V gene are SGHKS and YYEKEE (reference sequence). The CDR3 runs 15 residues. The CDR3, as DNA: TGTGCCAGCAGCTTGGCGGGGGGGCCTCAAGAGACCCAGTACTTC. The encoded protein is CASSLAGGPQETQYF.

The chain couples TRBV5-1 to TRBJ1-2; D is ambiguous. The CDR3 is made up of 14 amino acids. Looked up from germline, CDR1 is SGHRS and CDR2 is YFSETQ. V was pared by 4 bases and J by 3 bases, with 13 bases between. The CDR3, as DNA: TGCGCCAGCAGCCCGGCGGGGATCTACTATGGCTACACCTTC. Protein product: CASSPAGIYYGYTF.

The V and J genes are TRBV19 and TRBJ2-3; possible D gene TRBD1, 5 bases. This CDR3 spans 12 amino acids. Trimming cost V 6 bases and J 2 bases, with 6 bases left between them. Germline loops: CDR1 LNHDA, CDR2 SQIVND (reference sequence). The CDR3 loop is CASRTDTDTQYF. The CDR3 nucleotides read TGTGCCAGTAGGACAGACACAGATACGCAGTATTTT. The full variable domain, completed using reference TRBV19 and TRBJ2-3, is DGGITQSPKYLFRKEGQNVTLSCEQNLNHDAMYWYRQDPGQGLRLIYYSQIVNDFQKGDIAEGYSVSREKKESFPLTVTSAQKNPTAFYLCASRTDTDTQYFGPGTRLTVL.

The chain recombines TRBV9 with TRBJ2-3; 10 bases map to TRBD2. This CDR3 comprises 14 residues. V lost 5 bases and J lost 4; bases outside the gene matches: 4. CDR1 and CDR2 (germline): SGDLS, YYNGEE. The CDR3 is CASSLAGVADTQYF. The CDR3 DNA reads TGTGCCAGCAGTCTAGCGGGAGTGGCAGATACGCAGTATTTT. The full variable domain, its missing parts supplied by reference TRBV9 and TRBJ2-3, is DSGVTQTPKHLITATGQRVTLRCSPRSGDLSVYWYQQSLDQGLQFLIQYYNGEERAKGNILERFSAQQFPDLHSELNLSSLELGDSALYFCASSLAGVADTQYFGPGTRLTVL.

This rearrangement joins TRBV3-1 (or the pseudogene TRBV3-2) to TRBJ2-1; 10 nucleotides line up with TRBD2. V shed 5 bases and J 1 base; nucleotides not matched to a gene: 2. Looked up from germline, CDR1 is LGHDT and CDR2 is YNNKEL (reference sequence). The CDR3 is 15 residues long. CDR3 protein: CASSRAGGSYNEQFF. In DNA, the CDR3 is TGTGCCAGCAGCAGAGCGGGAGGGTCCTACAATGAGCAGTTCTTC.

The rearrangement joins TRBV27 to TRBJ1-1, with 10 positions matching TRBD1. The CDR3 totals 19 residues. The germline V gene encodes CDR1 MNHEY and CDR2 SMNVEV (reference sequence). Trimming removed 5 bases from V and 0 bases from J; junction bases left unmatched: 15. CDR3 in amino acids: CASSQFRDRGYYMNTEAFF. In nucleotides, the CDR3 is TGTGCCAGCAGTCAATTCCGGGACAGGGGATATTACATGAACACTGAAGCTTTCTTT.

The table lists this clone with a count of one. The chain recombines TRBV5-1 with TRBJ1-2; 8 bases agree with TRBD1. V shed 5 bases and J 7 bases; nucleotides not matched to a gene: 10. Germline values: CDR1 SGHRS, CDR2 YFSETQ. The CDR3 is made up of 14 amino acids. The CDR3 protein is CASRPGQEESGYTF. The CDR3 region has the DNA TGCGCCAGCAGACCGGGACAGGAGGAGTCTGGCTACACCTTC.

This clone has only a few counts. The genes are TRBV4-2 and TRBJ2-1; D remains unclear. Germline values: CDR1 LGHNA, CDR2 YNFKEQ. This CDR3 comprises 17 residues. Deletions cut 0 bases from V and 6 bases from J, with 18 bases between. The CDR3 DNA follows: TGTGCCAGCAGCCAAGATAGGTTTTCGCTAGTTACCAATGAGCAGTTCTTC. This codes for CASSQDRFSLVTNEQFF.

The genes are TRBV6-5 and TRBJ1-5; a possible D gene is TRBD1 (5 bases). CDR1 MNHEY and CDR2 SVGAGI come from the germline V gene. V was clipped by 5 bases and J by 4 bases, with 9 bases between them. This CDR3 has 13 amino acids. The CDR3 DNA reads TGTGCCAGCAGTCCAGGGTGGAATCAGCCCCAGCATTTT. Translation: CASSPGWNQPQHF.

Remarks on this clone: The same CDR3 can be traced to other DNA sequences in this sample. The chain joins TRBV2 to TRBJ1-1; TRBD1 matches 8 bases. Trimming at V came to 5 bases and at J to 1 base, leaving 3 bases not matched to a gene. Germline CDR1 reads SNHLY; CDR2 reads FYNNEI. The CDR3 has 14 amino acids. CDR3 nucleotide sequence: TGTGCCAGCAGTTCCGGACAGGGGAACACTGAAGCTTTCTTT. Translated, it gives CASSSGQGNTEAFF.

This clone was counted once. The chain combines TRBV13 with TRBJ1-1; the D gene is possibly TRBD1 (6 bases). The V end was cut by 5 bases, the J end by 5 bases, with 12 bases between. This CDR3 contains 13 residues. Germline CDR1 PRHDT, CDR2 FYEKMQ (reference sequence). The CDR3 DNA reads TGTGCCAGCAGCATGTACAGGGAAACTGAAGCTTTCTTT. Translated: CASSMYRETEAFF. The complete variable domain, with remaining parts taken from reference TRBV13 and TRBJ1-1, reads AAGVIQSPRHLIKEKRETATLKCYPIPRHDTVYWYQQGPGQDPQFLISFYEKMQSDKGSIPDRFSAQQFSDYHSELNMSSLELGDSALYFCASSMYRETEAFFGQGTRLTVV.

The chain is built from TRBV5-4 and TRBJ1-2, with TRBD1 matching 9 bases. Germline CDR1 is SGHNT and CDR2 is YYREEE (reference sequence). This CDR3 is built from 13 residues. V gave up 6 bases and J gave up 4 bases; unmatched junction bases: 4. CDR3 amino acids: CASTYRGLYGYTF. The CDR3 DNA follows: TGTGCCAGCACCTACAGGGGGCTCTATGGCTACACCTTC.

The chain has TRBV14 and TRBJ2-7; a possible D gene is TRBD1 (5 bases). The V gene lost 0 bases and the J gene lost 0 bases, with 9 bases spanning the gap. The CDR3 is 15 amino acids. Germline CDR1 reads SGHDN; CDR2 reads FVKESK. The CDR3, as DNA: TGTGCCAGCAGCCAAGATAGTCAGGGCTCCTACGAGCAGTACTTC. Translated: CASSQDSQGSYEQYF.

For the CDR3, the DNA is TGTGCCAGCAGTTTTGCCGGAGTGAGCTCCTACGAGCAGTACTTC. This encodes CASSFAGVSSYEQYF. The chain is built from TRBV28 and TRBJ2-7; D is ambiguous. Trimming cost V 3 bases and J 0 bases, with 12 bases left between them. Germline CDR1 and CDR2: MDHEN and SYDVKM. The CDR3 extends over 15 amino acids. Using reference TRBV28 and TRBJ2-7 for the parts outside the CDR3, the full variable domain is DVKVTQSSRYLVKRTGEKVFLECVQDMDHENMFWYRQDPGLGLRLIYFSYDVKMKEKGDIPEGYSVSREKKERFSLILESASTNQTSMYLCASSFAGVSSYEQYFGPGTRLTVT.

This chain connects TRBV7-9 to TRBJ2-1; TRBD2 matches at 8 bases. The junction had 6 bases not matched to a gene; V was cut back by 5 bases and J by 6 bases. The CDR3 runs 14 residues. CDR1 SEHNR and CDR2 FQNEAQ come from the germline V gene (reference sequence). CDR3 sequence: CASSRAGDRNEQFF. The CDR3 nucleotides are TGTGCCAGCAGCCGAGCGGGAGACCGCAATGAGCAGTTCTTC. Complete variable domain (other parts from reference TRBV7-9 and TRBJ2-1): DTGVSQNPRHKITKRGQNVTFRCDPISEHNRLYWYRQTLGQGPEFLTYFQNEAQLEKSRLLSDRFSAERPKGSFSTLEIQRTEQGDSAMYLCASSRAGDRNEQFFGPGTRLTVL.

The rearrangement uses TRBV30 and TRBJ1-1; D not certain. This CDR3 region has 12 residues. The ends were cut back, 5 bases at V and 4 bases at J, with 11 bases in the middle. Germline lookup yields CDR1 GTSNPN and CDR2 SVGIG (reference sequence). The CDR3 nucleotides are TGTGCCTGGGGAAAATCGGGCACTGAAGCTTTCTTT. Protein: CAWGKSGTEAFF.

A single count supports this clone. J is TRBJ2-5 and V is TRBV21-1; TRBD1 is taken as the D call from the table, unchecked against the DNA. TRBV21-1 is assigned pseudogene status. The CDR3 is made up of 18 amino acids. CDR3: CASSKKSEGAPIQETQYF. DNA for the CDR3: TGTGCCAGCAGCAAAAAAAGCGAGGGGGCCCCCATTCAAGAGACCCAGTACTTC.

The chain links TRBV7-9 to TRBJ1-1, with D tentatively TRBD1 (6 bases). CDR3 length: 17 residues. CDR1 SEHNR and CDR2 FQNEAQ come from the germline V gene (reference sequence). V lost 5 bases to trimming and J lost 5 bases, with 24 bases between them. The CDR3 reads CASSHWPNRETKTEAFF. The CDR3 region has the DNA TGTGCCAGCAGCCATTGGCCGAACAGGGAGACGAAGACTGAAGCTTTCTTT.

CDR3 DNA sequence: TGTGCCAGCAGTTTAGGACAGGGCCAAATCCCCTTCTTC. It encodes CASSLGQGQIPFF. The rearrangement links TRBV12-3 or TRBV12-4 to TRBJ2-1; 7 bases match TRBD1. The CDR3 is 13 residues long. The J segment lost 16 bases and the V segment lost 1 base, leaving 10 bases of the junction unmatched.

This clone appeared a few times. The chain uses TRBV28 and TRBJ2-3; TRBD1 is a possible D gene (8 bases). Germline CDR1 reads MDHEN; CDR2 reads SYDVKM. CDR3 length: 15 residues. V lost 6 bases to trimming and J lost 1 base, with 14 bases between them. CDR3 in amino acids: CASSTGGAGTDTQYF. The CDR3 DNA reads TGTGCCAGCAGCACAGGGGGGGCGGGCACAGATACGCAGTATTTT.

This clone was counted a single time. The genes are TRBV12-3 or TRBV12-4 and TRBJ2-2, with D unclear. The CDR3 is made up of 12 amino acids. V lost 7 bases, J lost 7 bases, and 10 bases lay in between. The CDR3 DNA is TGTGCCAGCACCCTAAATGGCGGGGAGCTGTTTTTT. Protein: CASTLNGGELFF.

This clone was detected only a few times. This sequence joins TRBV5-5 and TRBJ1-4, with unresolved D. CDR1 is SGHKS, CDR2 YYEKEE, per germline (reference sequence). V lost 1 base to trimming and J lost 4 bases, with 14 bases between them. The CDR3 length is 16 residues. Here the CDR3 reads CASSLSSADYNEKLFF. Written as DNA, the CDR3 is TGTGCCAGCAGCTTGTCTTCGGCAGACTATAATGAAAAACTGTTTTTT.